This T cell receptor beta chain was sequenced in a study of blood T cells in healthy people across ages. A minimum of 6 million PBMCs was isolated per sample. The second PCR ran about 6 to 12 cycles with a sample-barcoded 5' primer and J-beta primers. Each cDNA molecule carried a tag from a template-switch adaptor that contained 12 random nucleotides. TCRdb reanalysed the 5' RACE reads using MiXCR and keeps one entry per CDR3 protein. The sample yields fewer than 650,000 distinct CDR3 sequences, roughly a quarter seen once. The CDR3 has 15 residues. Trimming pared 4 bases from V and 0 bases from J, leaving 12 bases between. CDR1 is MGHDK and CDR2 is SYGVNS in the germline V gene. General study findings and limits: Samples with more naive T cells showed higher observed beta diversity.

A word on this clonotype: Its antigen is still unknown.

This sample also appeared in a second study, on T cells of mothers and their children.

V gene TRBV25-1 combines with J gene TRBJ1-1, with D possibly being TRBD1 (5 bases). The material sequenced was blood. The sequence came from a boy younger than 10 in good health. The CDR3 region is CASSAPLGVNTEAFF. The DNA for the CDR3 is TGTGCCAGCAGTGCTCCCCTGGGGGTGAACACTGAAGCTTTCTTT.